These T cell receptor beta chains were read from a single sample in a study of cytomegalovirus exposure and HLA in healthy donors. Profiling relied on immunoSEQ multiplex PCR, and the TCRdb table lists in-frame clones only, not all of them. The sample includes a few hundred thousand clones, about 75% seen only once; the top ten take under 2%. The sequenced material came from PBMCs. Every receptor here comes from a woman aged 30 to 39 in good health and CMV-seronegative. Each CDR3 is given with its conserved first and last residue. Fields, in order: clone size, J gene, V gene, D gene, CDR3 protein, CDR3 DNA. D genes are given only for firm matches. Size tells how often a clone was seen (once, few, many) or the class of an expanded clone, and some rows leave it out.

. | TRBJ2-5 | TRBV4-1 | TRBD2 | CASSPMRTSGEETQYF | TGCGCCAGCAGCCCAATGCGGACTAGCGGGGAGGAGACCCAGTACTTC
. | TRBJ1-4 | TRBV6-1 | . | CASSGAGAANEKLFF | TGTGCCAGCAGTGGGGCGGGGGCGGCTAATGAAAAACTGTTTTTT
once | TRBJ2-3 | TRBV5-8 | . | CASSLGLAGTDTQYF | TGTGCCAGCAGCTTGGGGCTAGCTGGCACAGATACGCAGTATTTT
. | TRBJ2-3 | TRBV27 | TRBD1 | CASSQQGATVDTQYF | TGTGCCAGCAGTCAACAGGGGGCGACGGTTGATACGCAGTATTTT
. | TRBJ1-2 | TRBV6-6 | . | CASSYGGTRGYTF | TGTGCCAGCAGTTACGGAGGGACTAGAGGCTACACCTTC
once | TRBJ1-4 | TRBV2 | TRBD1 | CASSTGTGNEKLFF | TGTGCCAGCAGTACCGGGACAGGCAATGAAAAACTGTTTTTT
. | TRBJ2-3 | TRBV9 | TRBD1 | CASSVGQGSDTQYF | TGTGCCAGCAGCGTCGGACAGGGGTCAGATACGCAGTATTTT
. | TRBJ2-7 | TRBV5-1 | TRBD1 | CASSSQGAGSYEQYF | TGCGCCAGCAGCTCGCAGGGGGCGGGCTCCTACGAGCAGTACTTC
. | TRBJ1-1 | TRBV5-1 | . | CASSLGRDTEAFF | TGCGCCAGCAGCTTGGGCCGGGACACTGAAGCTTTCTTT
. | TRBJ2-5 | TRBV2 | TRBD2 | CASKLAEAQYF | TGTGCCAGCAAACTAGCGGAGGCCCAGTACTTC
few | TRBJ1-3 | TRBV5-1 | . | CASSLDQGDTIYF | TGCGCCAGCAGCTTGGATCAGGGTGACACCATATATTTT
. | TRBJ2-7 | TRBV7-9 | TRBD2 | CASSLGTSGTYEQYF | TGTGCCAGCAGCCTCGGGACTAGCGGGACCTACGAGCAGTACTTC
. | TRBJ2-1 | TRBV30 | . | CACGAVFNEQFF | TGTGCCTGTGGGGCAGTTTTTAATGAGCAGTTCTTC
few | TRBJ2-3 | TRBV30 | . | CAWSVPLRGTDTQYF | TGTGCCTGGAGTGTACCTTTGCGGGGCACAGATACGCAGTATTTT
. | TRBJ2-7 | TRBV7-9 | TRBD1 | CASSFSAGTGDEQYF | TGTGCCAGCAGCTTTTCCGCCGGGACAGGGGACGAGCAGTACTTC
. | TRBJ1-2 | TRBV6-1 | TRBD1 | CASSLRTGGAYGYTF | TGTGCCAGCAGCTTACGGACAGGGGGCGCCTATGGCTACACCTTC
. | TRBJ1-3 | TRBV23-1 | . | CASSRHRSGNTIYF | TGCGCCAGCAGTCGACACCGCTCTGGAAACACCATATATTTT
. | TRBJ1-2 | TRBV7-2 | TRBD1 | CASSPPGQGTFQIGYTF | TGTGCCAGCAGCCCACCGGGACAGGGCACTTTTCAAATCGGCTACACCTTC
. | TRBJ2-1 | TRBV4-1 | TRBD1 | CASTRGGGEQFF | TGCGCCAGCACCCGAGGGGGCGGTGAGCAGTTCTTC
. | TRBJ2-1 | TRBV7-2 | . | CASSLARLEFSYNEQFF | TGTGCCAGCAGCTTAGCCCGACTAGAATTCTCCTACAATGAGCAGTTCTTC
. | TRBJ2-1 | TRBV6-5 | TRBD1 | CASRRGGTYNEQFF | TGTGCCAGCCGCCGAGGGGGCACCTACAATGAGCAGTTCTTC
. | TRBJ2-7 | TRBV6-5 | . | CASIRQGTHEQYF | TGTGCCAGCATCAGGCAGGGAACCCACGAGCAGTACTTC
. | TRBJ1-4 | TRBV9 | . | CASSVAPADEKLFF | TGTGCCAGCAGCGTCGCCCCGGCGGATGAAAAACTGTTTTTT
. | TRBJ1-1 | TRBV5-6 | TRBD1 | CASSLGGTGETEAFF | TGTGCCAGCAGCTTGGGAGGGACAGGGGAAACTGAAGCTTTCTTT
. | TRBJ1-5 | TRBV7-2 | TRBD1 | CASSVRGQQPQHF | TGTGCCAGCAGCGTCAGGGGGCAGCAGCCCCAGCATTTT
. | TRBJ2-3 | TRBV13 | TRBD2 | CASSFQGGRGTDTQYF | TGTGCCAGCAGCTTCCAAGGCGGGAGAGGGACAGATACGCAGTATTTT
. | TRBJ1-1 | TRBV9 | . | CASSVGPWAANTEAFF | TGTGCCAGCAGCGTAGGGCCGTGGGCAGCCAACACTGAAGCTTTCTTT
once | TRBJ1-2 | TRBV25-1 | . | CASSDPQGRDYGYTF | TGTGCCAGCAGTGATCCTCAAGGGAGGGACTATGGCTACACCTTC
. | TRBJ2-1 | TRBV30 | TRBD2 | CAWSGLAGASSSYNEQFF | TGTGCCTGGAGTGGACTAGCGGGAGCGTCGAGCTCCTACAATGAGCAGTTCTTC
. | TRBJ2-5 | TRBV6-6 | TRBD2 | CASSPTRGGQETQYF | TGTGCCAGCAGTCCTACGCGGGGGGGCCAAGAGACCCAGTACTTC
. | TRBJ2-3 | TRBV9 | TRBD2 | CASSVEGSGRATDTQYF | TGTGCCAGCAGCGTAGAGGGTAGCGGGAGGGCCACAGATACGCAGTATTTT
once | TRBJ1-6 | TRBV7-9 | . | CASSLGQNSPLHF | TGTGCCAGCAGCTTAGGACAGAATTCACCCCTCCACTTT
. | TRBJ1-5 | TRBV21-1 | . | CASSKRQGYNQPQHF | TGTGCCAGCAGCAAAAGGCAGGGCTATAATCAGCCCCAGCATTTT
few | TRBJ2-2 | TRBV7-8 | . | CASSLAVGGVSGELFF | TGTGCCAGCAGCTTAGCTGTGGGAGGTGTGTCCGGGGAGCTGTTTTTT
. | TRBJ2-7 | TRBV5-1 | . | CASSFIPVSYEQYF | TGCGCCAGCAGCTTTATCCCTGTCTCCTACGAGCAGTACTTC
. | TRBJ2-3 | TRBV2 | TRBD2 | CASSAETSGRGLDTQYF | TGTGCCAGCAGTGCGGAGACTAGCGGGAGGGGTTTGGATACGCAGTATTTT
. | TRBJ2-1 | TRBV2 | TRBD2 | CASMSDSGSVDEQFF | TGTGCCAGCATGTCGGATAGCGGGAGTGTAGATGAGCAGTTCTTC